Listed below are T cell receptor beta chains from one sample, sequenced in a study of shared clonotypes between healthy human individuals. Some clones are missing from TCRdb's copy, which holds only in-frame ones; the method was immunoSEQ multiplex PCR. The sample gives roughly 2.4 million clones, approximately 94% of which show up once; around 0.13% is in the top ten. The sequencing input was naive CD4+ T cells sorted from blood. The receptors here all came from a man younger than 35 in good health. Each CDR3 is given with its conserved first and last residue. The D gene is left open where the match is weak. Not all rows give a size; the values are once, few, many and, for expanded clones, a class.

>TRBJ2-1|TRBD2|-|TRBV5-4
CASSLQLGLAGFNEQFF
TGTGCCAGCAGCTTGCAACTCGGACTAGCGGGATTCAATGAGCAGTTCTTC
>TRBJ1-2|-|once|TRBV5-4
CASSSGNYGYTF
TGTGCCAGCAGCTCAGGGAACTATGGCTACACCTTC
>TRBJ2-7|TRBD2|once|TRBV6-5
CASKLGLAAREQYF
TGTGCCAGCAAGTTGGGACTAGCGGCACGGGAGCAGTACTTC
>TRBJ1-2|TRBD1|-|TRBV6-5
CASSDQTGAYGYTF
TGTGCCAGCAGTGATCAGACAGGGGCCTATGGCTACACCTTC
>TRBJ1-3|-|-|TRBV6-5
CASRTETAGNTIYF
TGTGCCAGCAGAACGGAGACAGCTGGAAACACCATATATTTT
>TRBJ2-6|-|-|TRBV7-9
CASRPAPGRGGSGANVLTF
TGTGCCAGCAGACCAGCGCCCGGCAGGGGGGGCTCTGGGGCCAACGTCCTGACTTTC
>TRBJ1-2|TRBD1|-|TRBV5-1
CASSPGQGKGYGYTF
TGCGCCAGCAGCCCCGGACAGGGCAAAGGCTATGGCTACACCTTC
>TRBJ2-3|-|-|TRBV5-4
CAYWRGTITDTQYF
TGTGCCTATTGGCGGGGCACTATCACAGATACGCAGTATTTT
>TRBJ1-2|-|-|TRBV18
CASSPGYGYTF
TGTGCCAGCTCACCGGGCTATGGCTACACCTTC
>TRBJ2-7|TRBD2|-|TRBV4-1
CASSQGAGVLYEQYF
TGCGCCAGCAGCCAAGGGGCGGGGGTCCTCTACGAGCAGTACTTC
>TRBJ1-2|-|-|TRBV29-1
CSVEESNYGYTF
TGCAGCGTTGAGGAGTCTAACTATGGCTACACCTTC
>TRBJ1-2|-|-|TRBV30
CAWSVALLGGLGNYGYTF
TGTGCCTGGAGTGTAGCTTTACTTGGTGGGTTGGGGAACTATGGCTACACCTTC
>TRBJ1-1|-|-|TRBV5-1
CASSLGGGGAFF
TGCGCCAGCAGCTTGGGGGGAGGTGGAGCTTTCTTT
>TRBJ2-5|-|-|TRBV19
CASSHRGETQYF
TGTGCCAGTAGCCATAGGGGAGAGACCCAGTACTTC
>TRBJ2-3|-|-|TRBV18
CASSPGGPDTQYF
TGTGCCAGCTCACCGGGGGGGCCAGATACGCAGTATTTT
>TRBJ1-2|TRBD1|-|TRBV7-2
CASPGQGDLSGGYTF
TGTGCCAGCCCGGGACAGGGGGATCTAAGTGGCGGCTACACCTTC